This T cell receptor (delta chain) was documented in a study of γδ T cells in repeated Plasmodium falciparum infection. Study overall: Four controlled malaria infections with P. falciparum NF54 spanned 644 days. Samples were taken at baseline, before some infections, and 21 days after each.

The CDR3 consists of 17 residues. Looked up from germline, CDR1 is GEAIGNYY and CDR2 is EKD. J was trimmed by 0 bases and V by 6 bases; bases with no gene match: 11. This clone has ten or more counts. TCRdb processed the multiplex PCR reads again with the CATT caller. The sample shows 90,000 to 95,000 delta-chain clones, 0.8% to 1% of them seen only once. Vgamma9/Vdelta2+ and Vdelta2-negative gammadelta T cells were flow-sorted from PBMC for bulk sequencing. The sample consisted of gamma-delta T cells from blood. V and J are TRDV2 and TRDJ1; the match to TRDD3 covers 11 bases. This receptor was obtained from a pool of human donors (malaria-infected and uninfected, not separated). The CDR3 reads CACFFVLGDKYTDKLIF. In DNA, the CDR3 is TGTGCCTGTTTTTTTGTACTGGGGGATAAGTACACCGATAAACTCATCTTT.